This T cell receptor beta chain was documented in a study of cytomegalovirus exposure and HLA in healthy donors. TCRdb keeps only in-frame clones here, not all; method: immunoSEQ multiplex PCR. The data hold 260,000 or so clones, with around nine tenths observed a single time. Trimming took off 5 bases at V and 13 bases at J, with 15 bases between the two ends. There are 13 residues in the CDR3. CDR1 is LNHDA and CDR2 is SQIVND in the germline V gene (reference sequence). This TCR was sampled from a young man in good health and CMV-seronegative. Sequencing was done on a sample of PBMCs. The gene calls are TRBV19 and TRBJ1-6, with D unclear. The CDR3 nucleotides are TGTGCCAGTAGTTCTCATTCTGTCGGTCCCCTCCACTTT. Amino acids: CASSSHSVGPLHF.